The rows below give T cell receptor beta chains drawn from one sample of a study of cytomegalovirus exposure and HLA in healthy donors. Produced via immunoSEQ multiplex PCR; TCRdb's table is partial and in-frame only. In the table there are some 65,000 clones, around 62% of which are singletons. The sample comprised PBMCs. These receptors all stem from a man younger than 45 in good health and CMV-seronegative. CDR3s include the opening cysteine and the closing phenylalanine or tryptophan. A D gene is named only where the DNA matches it firmly. Size tells how often a clone was seen (once, few, many) or the class of an expanded clone, and some rows leave it out.

clone size,J gene,V gene,D gene,CDR3 DNA,CDR3 protein
-,TRBJ1-2,TRBV6-5,TRBD1,TGTGCCAGCAGGCGACAGGGGGGCTATGGCTACACCTTC,CASRRQGGYGYTF
-,TRBJ1-2,TRBV19,-,TGTGCCAGTAGTATAGCGGCCAGGGGCTATGGCTACACCTTC,CASSIAARGYGYTF
-,TRBJ1-3,TRBV15,-,TGTGCCACCAGCAGAGATCCGTCTGGAAACACCATATATTTT,CATSRDPSGNTIYF
-,TRBJ2-5,TRBV5-1,TRBD1,TGCGCCAGCAGCTTGGTGGACAGGGGTATTGGCGAGACCCAGTACTTC,CASSLVDRGIGETQYF
-,TRBJ1-1,TRBV5-6,-,TGTGCCAGCAGCCTAGCCGGTGGTGGAGCTTTCTTT,CASSLAGGGAFF
-,TRBJ1-3,TRBV6-5,-,TGTGCCAGCAGCTCAAGGGGTACTGGAAACACCATATATTTT,CASSSRGTGNTIYF
-,TRBJ2-7,TRBV30,TRBD1,TGTGCCTGGAGATTACGACAGGGGACCGAGCAGTACTTC,CAWRLRQGTEQYF
-,TRBJ1-2,TRBV15,TRBD1,TGTGCCACCAGCAACAGGGGCGGCTTCGATGGCTACACCTTC,CATSNRGGFDGYTF
few,TRBJ1-2,TRBV18,-,TGTGCCAGCTCACCACCAACGGGAGGGGTCTATGGCTACACCTTC,CASSPPTGGVYGYTF
-,TRBJ1-1,TRBV27,-,TGTGCCAGCAGTCCCCTCCTAGGGAACACTGAAGCTTTCTTT,CASSPLLGNTEAFF
-,TRBJ2-3,TRBV1,-,TGCACCAGCAGGGCTAGCGGGGAGGGCTTCGTATTGTGCACAGATACGCAGTATTTT,CTSRASGEGFVLCTDTQYF
few,TRBJ1-2,TRBV15,TRBD1,TGTGCCACCAGCGCACAGGGGAACTATGGCTACACCTTC,CATSAQGNYGYTF
-,TRBJ2-7,TRBV2,-,TGTGCCAGCAGAGAGGACAGCTACGAGCAGTACTTC,CASREDSYEQYF
few,TRBJ2-5,TRBV5-6,TRBD1,TGTGCCAGCAGCTTGCAGGGGGCAGGGGAGACCCAGTACTTC,CASSLQGAGETQYF
-,TRBJ2-5,TRBV25-1,TRBD2,TGTGCCAGCAGGGGACTAGCGGGGAGCGGAGAGACCCAGTACTTC,CASRGLAGSGETQYF
once,TRBJ2-7,TRBV10-2,TRBD2,TGCGCCTCCCGGGTTGGGACTAGCGGCTACGAGCAGTACTTC,CASRVGTSGYEQYF
-,TRBJ2-5,TRBV11-2,TRBD2,TGTGCCAGCAGCGGGTGGCGGACTAGCGGGGGAGTTCGTCAAGAGACCCAGTACTTC,CASSGWRTSGGVRQETQYF
-,TRBJ1-1,TRBV2,-,TGTGCCAGCAGTGATCGGAACAGGGAAGCTTTCTTT,CASSDRNREAFF
-,TRBJ1-1,TRBV7-9,-,TGTGCCAGCAGCTCCCCCCAGGGGACTGAAGCTTTCTTT,CASSSPQGTEAFF
-,TRBJ2-3,TRBV7-3,-,TGTGCCAGCAGCCAAGGACGGACAAGCACAGATACGCAGTATTTT,CASSQGRTSTDTQYF
-,TRBJ1-4,TRBV6-5,TRBD1,TGTGCCAGCGGACAGGGACGGGAAAAACTGTTTTTT,CASGQGREKLFF
-,TRBJ2-2,TRBV29-1,TRBD2,TGCAGCGGACGCCAACTAGCGGGGGACACCGGGGAGCTGTTTTTT,CSGRQLAGDTGELFF
-,TRBJ2-2,TRBV29-1,-,TGCAGCGGGGCTTGGGCAGACGGTGGGGAGCTGTTTTTT,CSGAWADGGELFF
-,TRBJ1-1,TRBV19,-,TGTGCCGTCCGGTGGGGTGAGGGCACTGAAGCTTTCTTT,CAVRWGEGTEAFF
-,TRBJ2-7,TRBV11-2,-,TGTGCCAGCAGCTACGTGTCCGGGGTTCTCGACGAGCAGTACTTC,CASSYVSGVLDEQYF
-,TRBJ2-7,TRBV6-1,TRBD1,TGTGCCAGCAGTCCAAGACAGGGGGCCTCCTACGAGCAGTACTTC,CASSPRQGASYEQYF
few,TRBJ2-5,TRBV6-5,TRBD1,TGTGCCAGCAGTACTCCGGGACAGCCTAAAGAGACCCAGTACTTC,CASSTPGQPKETQYF
-,TRBJ2-5,TRBV5-1,TRBD2,TGCGCCAGCAGCTTGGAGGGCAGCGGGGGGGCCGAGACCCAGTACTTC,CASSLEGSGGAETQYF
-,TRBJ2-1,TRBV30,TRBD2,TGTGCCTGGTCCTCTAGCGGGGGATTCTACAATGAGCAGTTCTTC,CAWSSSGGFYNEQFF
once,TRBJ2-6,TRBV5-1,TRBD1,TGCGCCAGCCGCGAGACAGGGGGCCTGTCTGGGGCCAACGTCCTGACTTTC,CASRETGGLSGANVLTF
few,TRBJ2-1,TRBV4-2,TRBD2,TGTGCCAGCAGCCAAGATCCTAGCGGGGGGGCCAGCGGTGAGCAGTTCTTC,CASSQDPSGGASGEQFF
-,TRBJ2-7,TRBV6-5,-,TGTGCCAGCAGTTGGGGGGAGGAGCAGTACTTC,CASSWGEEQYF
-,TRBJ2-3,TRBV29-1,-,TGCAGCGTTGAAGGCGGGGAGAGCACAGATACGCAGTATTTT,CSVEGGESTDTQYF
-,TRBJ1-6,TRBV30,-,TGTGCCTGGGTCCCCGGGATTCATAATTCACCCCTCCACTTT,CAWVPGIHNSPLHF
-,TRBJ1-1,TRBV30,-,-,CAWSVSLLRTEAFF
once,TRBJ2-3,TRBV4-2,-,TGTGCCAGCAGCCAACCCGGACAGCCTAGCACAGATACGCAGTATTTT,CASSQPGQPSTDTQYF
-,TRBJ2-1,TRBV6-5,TRBD1,TGTGCCAGCAGTTCGGGACAGGGCTACAATGAGCAGTTCTTC,CASSSGQGYNEQFF
-,TRBJ1-6,TRBV4-2,TRBD1,TGTGCCAGCAGCCAAGGGCCGACAGGGAGCGGTTCACCCCTCCACTTT,CASSQGPTGSGSPLHF
-,TRBJ1-1,TRBV7-2,-,TGTGCCAGCAGCGAAGGCCGTTCAGCAGCGGGCGCTGAAGCTTTCTTT,CASSEGRSAAGAEAFF
-,TRBJ2-7,TRBV7-8,-,TGTGCCAGCAGCCAAAGCCAGGTGTCCTACGAGCAGTACTTC,CASSQSQVSYEQYF
-,TRBJ2-7,TRBV11-2,-,TGTGCCAGCAGCTTATATAAGGGGATCTCCTACGAGCAGTACTTC,CASSLYKGISYEQYF
-,TRBJ2-3,TRBV7-2,-,TGTGCCAGCAGCTTAGAGCGGGCCGATACGCAGTATTTT,CASSLERADTQYF
few,TRBJ2-5,TRBV6-1,TRBD2,TGTGCCAGCAGTGACCTGCGGGGGGATGAGACCCAGTACTTC,CASSDLRGDETQYF
few,TRBJ1-6,TRBV6-5,-,TGTGCCAGCAGAAAACAGGGCCTGAGGGGTTCACCCCTCCACTTT,CASRKQGLRGSPLHF
-,TRBJ2-7,TRBV5-4,-,TGTGCCAGCAGCTTTTACAGATACGAGCAGTACTTC,CASSFYRYEQYF
-,TRBJ2-3,TRBV7-7,-,TGTGCCAGCAGCTTCGGAGGGGAAGATACGCAGTATTTT,CASSFGGEDTQYF
few,TRBJ1-1,TRBV27,TRBD1,TGTGCCAGCAGTATAAGGACAGGCCTCGAAGCTTTCTTT,CASSIRTGLEAFF
few,TRBJ2-3,TRBV27,-,TGTGCCAGCAGTTTAGGGCTATCTACAGATACGCAGTATTTT,CASSLGLSTDTQYF
-,TRBJ2-3,TRBV2,-,TGTGCCAGCAGCCACAGGCTCCCGTCTAGCACAGATACGCAGTATTTT,CASSHRLPSSTDTQYF
-,TRBJ2-6,TRBV4-1,-,TGCGCCAGCAGCCAAGGGTCCGCGCCCCGGGACTCTGGGGCCAACGTCCTGACTTTC,CASSQGSAPRDSGANVLTF
-,TRBJ2-7,TRBV15,-,TGTGCCACCAGCAGAGGTTACAGGGAGCACGAGCAGTACTTC,CATSRGYREHEQYF
few,TRBJ1-1,TRBV7-9,-,TGTGCCAGCAGCGCCCGAACAGGGACTGAAGCTTTCTTT,CASSARTGTEAFF
-,TRBJ1-1,TRBV29-1,TRBD1,TGCAGCGTCTTGCGCCAGGGGGGCACTGAAGCTTTCTTT,CSVLRQGGTEAFF
-,TRBJ2-5,TRBV5-1,-,TGCGCCAGCAGCGGGCCTACTCCGGGGCAAGAGACCCAGTACTTC,CASSGPTPGQETQYF
-,TRBJ2-1,TRBV4-2,-,TGTGCCAGCAGCCACACCGGGACTTCTAACAATGAGCAGTTCTTC,CASSHTGTSNNEQFF
-,TRBJ2-7,TRBV6-1,-,TGTGCCAGCAGTGAAAGTGAACAGCCACTCATCACATCTTACGAGCAGTACTTC,CASSESEQPLITSYEQYF
few,TRBJ1-4,TRBV29-1,TRBD1,TGCAGCGTAGACAGGGGTAATGAAAAACTGTTTTTT,CSVDRGNEKLFF